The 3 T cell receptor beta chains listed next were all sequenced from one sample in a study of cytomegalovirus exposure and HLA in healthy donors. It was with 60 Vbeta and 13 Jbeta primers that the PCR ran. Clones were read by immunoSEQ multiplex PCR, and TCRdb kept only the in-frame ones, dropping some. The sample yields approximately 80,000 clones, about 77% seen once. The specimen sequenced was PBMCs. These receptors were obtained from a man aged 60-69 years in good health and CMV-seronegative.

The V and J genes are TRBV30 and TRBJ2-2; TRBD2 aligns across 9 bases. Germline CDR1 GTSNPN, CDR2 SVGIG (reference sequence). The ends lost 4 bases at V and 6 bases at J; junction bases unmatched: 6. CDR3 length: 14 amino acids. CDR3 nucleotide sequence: TGTGCCTGGAACCGCGGGGGGGCAGCCGGGGAGCTGTTTTTT. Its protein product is CAWNRGGAAGELFF.

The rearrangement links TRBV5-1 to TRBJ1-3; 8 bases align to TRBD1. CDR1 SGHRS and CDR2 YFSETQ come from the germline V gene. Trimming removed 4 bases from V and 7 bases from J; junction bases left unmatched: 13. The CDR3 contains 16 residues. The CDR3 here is CASSPDGTGRTNTIYF. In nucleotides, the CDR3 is TGCGCCAGCAGCCCAGACGGGACAGGTCGGACCAACACCATATATTTT. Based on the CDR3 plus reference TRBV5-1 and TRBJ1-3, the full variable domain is KAGVTQTPRYLIKTRGQQVTLSCSPISGHRSVSWYQQTPGQGLQFLFEYFSETQRNKGNFPGRFSGRQFSNSRSEMNVSTLELGDSALYLCASSPDGTGRTNTIYFGEGSWLTVV.

This chain's CDR3 is CASRRPTRGDTQYF. The CDR3 DNA reads TGTGCCAGCAGGCGACCTACCCGAGGAGATACGCAGTATTTT. The V gene is TRBV2, the J gene TRBJ2-3; D is unclear. Germline V lookup: CDR1 SNHLY, CDR2 FYNNEI. V lost 6 bases to trimming and J lost 5 bases, with 15 bases between them. The CDR3 covers 14 residues.